One sample yielded the 8 T cell receptor beta chains listed below, sequenced in a study of regulatory T cells in long-lasting Graves disease. Relying on iRepertoire HTBI primers and Arm-PCR of CDR3 regions, the team built TCR beta libraries. TCRdb ran MiXCR on the multiplex PCR reads and lists one entry per CDR3 protein. Among hundreds of thousands of distinct CDR3 sequences listed, less than 20% were seen once. The time point denotes: newly diagnosed GD, antithyroid drugs for less than 3 months. From RNA extracted from PBMCs, the TCR library was made. This sample was shared with a second study, whose subject was T cells in Graves' hyperthyroidism and ophthalmopathy.

The sample in question was peripheral blood mononuclear cells (PBMCs), obtained at new diagnosis, from a patient treated with antithyroid drugs. These receptors were collected from a woman aged 30 to 39 with Graves disease.

This clonotype came up a few times. The chain combines TRBV19 with TRBJ2-1; D possibly corresponds to TRBD2 (5 bases). V dropped 8 bases and J dropped 0 bases, with 17 bases sitting between them. CDR3 length: 16 amino acids. CDR1 and CDR2 (germline): LNHDA, SQIVND (reference sequence). DNA for the CDR3: TGTGCCAGTCTAGGTAACGGGAAGAGCTCCTACAATGAGCAGTTCTTC. Protein sequence: CASLGNGKSSYNEQFF.

Ten or more counts support this clonotype. The chain links TRBV11-2 to TRBJ1-1; weak D call: TRBD1 (5 bases). Germline assignment: CDR1 SGHAT and CDR2 FQNNGV. Deletions cut 1 base from V and 1 base from J, with 10 bases between. This CDR3 has 15 residues. In nucleotides, the CDR3 is TGTGCCAGCAGCTTAGTCCCAGGGAGGAACACTGAAGCTTTCTTT. This encodes CASSLVPGRNTEAFF.

Many counts were recorded for this clonotype. The chain recombines TRBV2 with TRBJ2-5; the match to TRBD2 covers 7 bases. V gave up 11 bases and J gave up 7 bases; unmatched junction bases: 19. Germline CDR1 SNHLY, CDR2 FYNNEI. The CDR3 extends over 15 amino acids. CDR3 coding DNA: TGTGCCTGGGGGAGGGGAGGTTCCCAAAAAGGGACCCAGTACTTC. Translation gives CAWGRGGSQKGTQYF.

This clonotype was observed many times. The J gene is TRBJ2-7, the V gene TRBV18; tentatively, D is TRBD1 (6 bases). CDR3 length equals 13 residues. In germline, CDR1 is KGHSH, CDR2 LQKENI. V lost 0 bases, J lost 4 bases, and 7 bases lay in between. CDR3: CASSPPDRYEQYF. The CDR3 coding sequence is TGTGCCAGCTCACCACCGGACAGATACGAGCAGTACTTC.

Many counts were recorded for this clonotype. CDR3 amino acids: CATLNMNTEAFF. The CDR3 DNA sequence: TGTGCCACCCTTAATATGAACACTGAAGCTTTCTTT. J is TRBJ1-1 and V is TRBV2, with D hard to call. V gave up 10 bases and J gave up 0 bases, with 9 bases separating them. CDR1 is SNHLY and CDR2 is FYNNEI in the germline V gene. The CDR3 has 12 residues.

The V call is TRBV7-9, the J call TRBJ2-1; 11 bases align to TRBD2. Germline CDR1 and CDR2: SEHNR and FQNEAQ (reference sequence). The J segment lost 1 base and the V segment lost 5 bases, leaving 7 bases of the junction unmatched. The CDR3 contains 17 residues. The CDR3 DNA sequence: TGTGCCAGCAGCCCAAAGACTAGCGGGGCATCCTACAATGAGCAGTTCTTC. Its protein is CASSPKTSGASYNEQFF.

At least ten counts were recorded for this clonotype. The rearrangement joins TRBV12-3 or TRBV12-4 to TRBJ2-1; TRBD1 aligns across 8 bases. The CDR3 totals 15 residues. J gave up 5 bases and V 7 bases, and 10 bases lay outside the gene matches. CDR3: CASTLRQGRNNEQFF. The CDR3 DNA reads TGTGCCAGCACTCTGAGACAGGGGAGGAACAATGAGCAGTTCTTC.

For the CDR3, the DNA is TGTGCCAGCAGGACGGCACAGGGGGCCTATGGCTACACCTTC. It specifies CASRTAQGAYGYTF. V and J are TRBV6-1 and TRBJ1-2, with 9 bases that match TRBD1. Trimming removed 6 bases from V and 4 bases from J; junction bases left unmatched: 6. This CDR3 spans 14 amino acids. Germline loops: CDR1 MNHNS, CDR2 SASEGT.